This entry is about one TCR beta chain. Its antigen specificity is not known. There are no base qualities to consult, and no much larger clone falls within one base. These data belong to a study of identical twins (dated by TCRdb to 2016 to 2017). The study in broad terms: To test whether fetal clonotypes persist, this study deep-sequenced TCR alpha and beta repertoires from monozygotic twins, from unrelated adults of various ages, and from cord blood. To rule out contamination, the twin experiments were replicated at different times with different library preparation protocols. The study at large found these results: In monozygotic twins, recombination models systematically underestimated out-of-frame TCR alpha sharing, but the models matched the sharing seen between unrelated individuals. Invariant T cells such as MAIT and iNKT could partly confound zero-insertion analyses, though diverse VJ usage argued against this for most clonotypes. Abundant cord blood beta clonotypes carried fewer insertions; young adult naive repertoires showed a weaker similar trend, while memory repertoires showed none. Because the same donors could not be followed over many years, the conclusions depended on cross-sectional statistical analysis. Excess twin sharing in beta out-of-frame sequences was weaker because fewer shared sequences lowered the signal-to-noise ratio. Compared with coincidental sharing between unrelated individuals, out-of-frame TCR alpha sequences shared between twins had an excess of sequences with low generation probability.

The receptor library was made with 5' RACE. The run used an Illumina HiSeq 2000. Template switching introduced a universal primer binding site; the final cDNA contained a unique molecular identifier, enabling accurate counting of TCR cDNA molecules. First-strand cDNA for TCR alpha and beta chains was synthesized from specific primers in the conserved constant-segment region. Each cDNA library was double barcoded, with a SMART-Mk sample barcode plus Illumina barcodes, to control for contamination. TruSeq adapter sequences, together with Illumina sample barcodes, were added in two successive PCR steps. TCR alpha and beta cDNA libraries were sequenced on the Illumina HiSeq platform with custom primers. The original methods were these. MiGEC processed the raw reads to extract unique molecular identifiers, while MiXCR was used to determine the CDR3 positions. For each individual, recombination models were inferred using an EM algorithm with the repgenHMM and IGoR tools. The tcR package in R was used for shared clonotype analysis, with sharing normalized by the product of cloneset sizes. To study raw recombination free of thymic and clonal selection effects, out-of-frame nonproductive sequences were analyzed. The public reads were quality trimmed at Q25 with fastp and then assembled into clones with MiXCR by TCRdb, keeping productive beta chains. Entries are consolidated by CDR3 protein sequence, retaining the most common genes and DNA. Clone size and V and J calls follow TCRdb, not the original study. This sample comprises 240,000 or so distinct CDR3 sequences, about 7% of them detected only once. Roughly 3.6% of the sample is in the top ten clones.

Every donor was a healthy Caucasian. Three pairs of female monozygotic twins, all aged roughly 18 to 29 years, were included in the twin cohort. Miltenyi CD45RO+ enrichment and human naive T-cell isolation kits were used to isolate memory (CD45RO+) and naive T cells from PBMC. The V end gives up 3 bases and the J end 7 bases, leaving 12 bases in the junction not matched to a gene. The germline V gene (reference sequence) supplies CDR1 LGHDT and CDR2 YNNKEL. Its CDR3 holds 16 amino acids, cysteine through phenylalanine. Solely the CDR3 DNA is kept, with 48 bases framed from the first base. These same data were also listed under a study on yellow fever vaccine responses in identical twins. As the second study states: According to the authors, in identical twins the way T cells responded to vaccination appeared partly convergent and partly personalized. In identical twins, the study followed T cell clones that responded to the vaccine with precision.

The sample consisted of memory (CD45RO+) T cells sorted from blood. What this sample's cell subset or site label stands for: CD45RO+ enriched T cells. The sequence came from a woman younger than 30 in good health. In this chain, TRBV3-1 is recombined with TRBJ2-1; 7 central nucleotides agree with TRBD1. The CDR3 loop reads CASSQGIGTASNEQFF. The bases are TGTGCCAGCAGCCAGGGCATTGGGACAGCGAGTAATGAGCAGTTCTTC.